These T cell receptor beta chains were read from a single sample in a study of CD8 T cells in ankylosing spondylitis. TCRdb fed the 5' RACE reads into MiXCR, producing one record per CDR3 protein. The table shows hundreds of thousands of distinct CDR3 sequences, with about 12% occurring only once. Sample: blood, either unsorted or a sorted T cell fraction (not recorded which). These receptors all come from a male donor with ankylosing spondylitis. Each CDR3 is given without its conserved first and last residue. The order of the fields is V gene, D gene, J gene, CDR3 protein. A D gene is named only where the DNA matches it firmly.

TRBV5-1,.,TRBJ2-5,ASSEGLRETQY
TRBV20-1,TRBD1,TRBJ1-3,SAPEPGQGHHTIY
TRBV7-2,.,TRBJ1-2,ASSSSRPYGYT
TRBV6-1,.,TRBJ1-1,ASRTASRNAEAF
TRBV2,.,TRBJ2-5,ASSEALGAGETQY
TRBV12-3/TRBV12-4,TRBD1,TRBJ1-5,ASSPTGGQGNQPQH
TRBV5-1,TRBD1,TRBJ2-2,ASSPGQGWTGELF
TRBV29-1,TRBD2,TRBJ2-1,SVGPRLAGEQF
TRBV24-1,.,TRBJ2-1,ATSGRASSYNEQF
TRBV20-1,.,TRBJ1-2,SAQTRTRGYT
TRBV7-2,.,TRBJ2-1,ASSSTGTLLF
TRBV5-1,.,TRBJ2-1,ASSSSEGYRNEQF
TRBV6-2/TRBV6-3,.,TRBJ2-5,ASRAEGETQY
TRBV4-1,TRBD2,TRBJ2-1,ASSQGLALYNEQF